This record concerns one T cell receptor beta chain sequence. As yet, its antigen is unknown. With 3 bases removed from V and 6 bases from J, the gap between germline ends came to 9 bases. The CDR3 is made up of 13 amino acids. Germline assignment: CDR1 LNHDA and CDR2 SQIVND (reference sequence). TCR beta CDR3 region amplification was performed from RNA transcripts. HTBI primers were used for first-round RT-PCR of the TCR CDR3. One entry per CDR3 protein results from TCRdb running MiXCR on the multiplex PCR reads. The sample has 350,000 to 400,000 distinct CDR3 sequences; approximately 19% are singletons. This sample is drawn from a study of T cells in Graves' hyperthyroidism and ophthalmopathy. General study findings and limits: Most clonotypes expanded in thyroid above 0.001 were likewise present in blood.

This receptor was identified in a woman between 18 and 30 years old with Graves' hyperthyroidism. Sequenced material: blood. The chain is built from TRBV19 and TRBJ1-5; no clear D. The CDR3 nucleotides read TGTGCCAGTAGTATTTTGGGTGGTCAGCCCCAGCATTTT. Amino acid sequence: CASSILGGQPQHF.